This TCR beta chain was recovered during a study of blood T cells in healthy people across ages (dated by TCRdb to the mid-2010s). With regard to the full study: In model experiments, roughly one uniquely barcoded TCR beta cDNA molecule per two T cells was captured by template switching. To track age-related changes in TCR beta repertoire diversity, the study relied on deep sequencing normalized with unique cDNA molecular identifiers. Four age groups were formed from the donors: young (average approximately 15 years), middle-aged (approximately 41), aged (more than 55) and long-lived (about 80). To avoid experimental bias, donors of different ages were randomly spread across the sequencing lanes. For two donors (one aged 18 to 30 and one aged 80 or older), the study analyzed two additional independent replicas of 1 million unique cDNA reads from the same blood draw.

Paper-wide results and their limitations: Donor CMV infection status was unknown, potentially confounding age-related changes in expanded clonotypes. Observed TCR beta diversity per million T cells fell roughly linearly with age, and a significant reduction was already apparent by age roughly 40. Because profiling used bulk unsorted PBMCs, naive and antigen-experienced compartments could not be compared conclusively. The long-lived group showed more naive CD4+ T cells, fewer expanded clones and increased TCR diversity than the aged group, suggesting age selection. Estimates of total diversity from one million sequenced T cells were regarded as lower bounds and underestimates. Observed TCR beta diversity correlated strongly with the percentage of naive T cells measured by flow cytometry.

Worth noting for this clonotype: The clone's antigen remains unknown. Its ends do not fully match the called genes, so a read error is possible.

The CDR3, from cysteine to phenylalanine, totals 13 residues. Only the CDR3 portion is preserved as DNA: 39 bases, with reading frame beginning at the first base. For CDR1 and CDR2, the germline V gene (reference sequence) lists MNHEY and SMNVEV. The 35 to 40 donors, aged about 6 to 100 years, were systemically healthy Caucasian individuals from Russia. Each donor gave 8 to 10 milliliters of peripheral blood, drawn into EDTA-treated Vacutainer tubes. PBMCs were isolated by Ficoll-Paque density-gradient centrifugation, with at least 7 million obtained per sample. Trizol reagent was used to extract total RNA from PBMCs, with at least 5.5 micrograms per sample. For every donor, an aliquot of PBMCs went through flow cytometry to measure the percentages of naive CD45RAhigh/CD27high T cells. Libraries were prepared through 5' RACE. The reads were generated on an Illumina HiSeq 2500. A second PCR of roughly 7 to 11 cycles was performed with a sample-barcoded 5' primer and a J-beta primer mix. A unique molecular identifier was introduced onto each TCR beta cDNA molecule by a template-switch 5' adaptor carrying 12 random nucleotides. At least 2.5 million CDR3-containing paired-end reads were obtained from each sample. First-strand cDNA synthesis was performed from all RNA using the Mint cDNA synthesis kit, with priming by a TRBC-specific oligonucleotide. After uracil-DNA glycosylase treatment, a first 18-cycle PCR used universal primers M1SS and BC2_uni_R on all cDNA. In the authors' own workflow: For normalization, 1 million high-quality reads, each with a distinct molecular identifier, were randomly selected from each sample. Reads with shared molecular identifiers were discarded instead of being binned into consensus sequences. MiTCR, run with a Q25 quality threshold and the strictest error-elimination algorithm, handled CDR3 identification, clonotype clustering and error correction. Lower-bound total TCR beta diversity was estimated with a nonparametric unseen species model using Euler transformation. TCRdb redid the processing of the public reads, applying fastp at Q25 and MiXCR, and retained in-frame beta chains. Rows merge per CDR3 protein into single entries with the most common DNA and genes. The V and J calls here are based on TCRdb, not the publication. This sample holds about 730,000 distinct CDR3 sequences; roughly 47% were observed only once. Less than 25% of the sample lies in the top ten.

The rearranged chain carries TRBV27 and TRBJ2-1; 9 bases in the junction line up with TRBD1. Sequenced sample: blood. This TCR was recovered from a woman aged 55-70 years in good health. The CDR3 reads as follows: CAGSLSDRGVQFF. The DNA sequence is TGTGCCGGCAGTTTGTCGGACAGGGGAGTGCAGTTCTTC.